The 6 T cell receptor beta chains below come from one sample, sequenced in a study of T-cell memory formation after mild COVID-19. Each CDR3 protein gets one entry after TCRdb re-called the 5' RACE reads with MiXCR. The sample consists of approximately 180,000 distinct CDR3 sequences, around 15% of them appearing once. The material sequenced was PBMCs or a T cell subset sorted from them (not recorded which). These receptors were obtained from an adult woman who had mild COVID-19 (a few samples of this study predate the infection). Cell type and time point are not known.

This chain uses TRBV5-5 with TRBJ2-2, with 7 bases lining up with TRBD1. The germline gives CDR1 SGHKS, CDR2 YYEKEE (reference sequence). Trimming cost V 4 bases and J 4 bases; bases outside gene matches: 7. The CDR3 length is 15 residues. The CDR3: CASSPLDRATGELFF. Written as DNA, the CDR3 is TGTGCCAGCAGCCCACTCGACAGGGCCACCGGGGAGCTGTTTTTT.

The rearrangement links TRBV20-1 to TRBJ2-7; a weak D match, TRBD1 (6 bases). This CDR3 has 14 residues. V dropped 3 bases and J dropped 5 bases, with 17 bases sitting between them. Germline V gene sequence: CDR1 DFQATT, CDR2 SNEGSKA (reference sequence). This CDR3 reads CSARITAGDHEQYF. Here the CDR3 DNA reads TGCAGTGCTAGGATAACGGCAGGGGACCACGAGCAGTACTTC.

The chain is built from TRBV12-3 or TRBV12-4 and TRBJ2-3, with D unresolved. V was clipped by 2 bases and J by 2 bases, with 8 bases between them. This CDR3 is built from 14 residues. The CDR3 loop reads CASSLSTNTDTQYF. CDR3 coding DNA: TGTGCCAGCAGTTTATCAACTAACACAGATACGCAGTATTTT.

The chain joins TRBV6-2 or TRBV6-3 to TRBJ2-7, with D possibly matching TRBD1 (6 bases). Per germline, CDR1 MNHEY and CDR2 SVGEGT. The CDR3 is 12 amino acids. V lost 6 bases, J lost 2 bases, and 8 bases lay in between. CDR3 region: CASRQGTYEQYF. CDR3 nucleotides: TGTGCCAGCAGACAGGGAACCTACGAGCAGTACTTC.

This clonotype was counted between two and nine times. This chain connects TRBV21-1 to TRBJ2-3. TRBV21-1 is a pseudogene. The CDR3 consists of 15 residues. The CDR3: CASSRTRVGLDTQYF. The DNA for the CDR3 is TGTGCCAGCAGCCGCACTCGCGTGGGTTTGGATACGCAGTATTTT.

Concerning this clonotype: One end of the junction does not line up with germline, which may come from a read error. The chain uses TRBV6-5 and TRBJ1-2; perhaps TRBD1 as D (5 bases). The length of the CDR3 is 12 residues. Looked up from germline, CDR1 is MNHEY and CDR2 is SVGAGI. The CDR3 coding sequence is TGTGCCAGCAGTTACCCCGGGACCCCGCCCGCCTTC. Its protein product is CASSYPGTPPAF.